The entry below gives a single T cell receptor beta chain sequence along with its context. TCRdb analysed the 5' RACE reads with MiXCR anew, one entry per CDR3 protein. The sample gives about 890,000 distinct CDR3 sequences, roughly an eighth of which show up once; roughly 1.5% is in the top ten. V shed 0 bases, J shed 4 bases, and the junction held 6 bases outside the gene matches. CDR1 is SGHRS, CDR2 YFSETQ, per germline. There are 16 residues in the CDR3. The data were taken from a study of identical twins. These data also featured in a second study, about yellow fever vaccine responses in identical twins.

The receptor's source is a young woman in good health. The chain employs TRBV5-1 and TRBJ2-2; 7 bases align to TRBD2. The sequencing input was PBMCs. This CDR3 is CASSLDPGTTTGELFF. As DNA, the CDR3 is TGCGCCAGCAGCTTGGATCCCGGGACTACCACCGGGGAGCTGTTTTTT.